These T cell receptor beta chains were read from a single sample in a study of HIV-infected patients and healthy controls. A single record per CDR3 protein comes from TCRdb applying MiXCR to the 5' RACE reads. Of some 8,600 distinct CDR3 sequences in the sample, almost 8.5% were seen once. The sample here was blood, taken during antiretroviral therapy. The receptors stem from an adult with HIV infection. Each CDR3 is given with its conserved first and last residue. The D gene is left open where the match is weak. Not every row has a clone size; where given, it reads once, few, many or a size class.

>TRBV11-2|.|.|TRBJ1-1
CASSLESRSEAFF
TGTGCCAGCAGCTTAGAAAGTCGGTCAGAAGCTTTCTTT
>TRBV28|.|medium-sized|TRBJ1-1
CASSLPTGLANTEAFF
TGTGCCAGCAGCCTACCCACAGGCCTGGCGAACACTGAAGCTTTCTTT
>TRBV6-1|.|.|TRBJ1-4
CASRMDSLNEKLFF
TGTGCCAGCAGGATGGACAGCCTTAATGAAAAACTGTTTTTT
>TRBV7-9|.|many|TRBJ2-3
CASSLGRGGADTQYF
TGTGCCAGCAGCTTAGGAAGGGGCGGCGCAGATACGCAGTATTTT
>TRBV6-5|TRBD2|many|TRBJ2-7
CASSYPGGGAEQYF
TGTGCCAGCAGTTACCCCGGGGGAGGGGCCGAGCAGTACTTC
>TRBV6-6|TRBD1|many|TRBJ2-7
CASSYDRGTSYEQYF
TGTGCCAGCAGTTACGACAGGGGAACCTCCTACGAGCAGTACTTC
>TRBV5-4|.|few|TRBJ2-3
CASRVLGTQDTQYF
TGTGCCAGCAGAGTCTTGGGTACACAAGATACGCAGTATTTT
>TRBV5-5|TRBD1|many|TRBJ1-2
CASSAGTGQGGSGYTF
TGTGCCAGCAGCGCCGGTACGGGACAGGGGGGAAGTGGCTACACCTTC
>TRBV7-9|.|many|TRBJ2-7
CASSPPRDYEQYF
TGTGCCAGCAGCCCTCCACGGGACTACGAGCAGTACTTC
>TRBV5-1|.|medium-sized|TRBJ1-5
CASSLEGDRPQHF
TGCGCCAGCAGCTTGGAGGGGGATCGGCCCCAGCATTTT
>TRBV20-1|.|many|TRBJ2-5
CSATDKKTQYF
TGCAGTGCTACTGACAAAAAGACCCAGTACTTC
>TRBV5-1|.|few|TRBJ2-5
CASSSGQKETQYF
TGCGCCAGCAGCTCCGGACAGAAAGAGACCCAGTACTTC
>TRBV30|TRBD1|.|TRBJ1-5
CAWIPAGQGDQPQHF
TGTGCCTGGATTCCGGCCGGACAGGGCGATCAGCCCCAGCATTTT
>TRBV23-1|TRBD1|many|TRBJ2-1
CASIGTAIYNEQFF
TGCGCCAGCATCGGGACAGCGATATACAATGAGCAGTTCTTC
>TRBV12-3/TRBV12-4|TRBD1|.|TRBJ1-1
CASSKAGTALSEAFF
TGTGCCAGCAGTAAAGCCGGGACAGCGCTGTCTGAAGCTTTCTTT
>TRBV30|.|many|TRBJ1-6
CAWSGGQMSVSSGSPLHF
TGTGCCTGGAGTGGCGGCCAAATGAGTGTCTCATCGGGTTCACCCCTCCACTTT
>TRBV28|TRBD2|many|TRBJ2-3
CASHGLGGRDTQYF
TGTGCCAGCCATGGACTAGGTGGTAGAGATACGCAGTATTTT
>TRBV6-6|TRBD2|medium-sized|TRBJ2-2
CASSSPLLAVTGELFF
TGTGCCAGCAGTTCCCCCTTACTAGCGGTCACCGGGGAGCTGTTTTTT
>TRBV7-2|TRBD2|medium-sized|TRBJ2-3
CASRRPGLAGGPLGDTQYF
TGTGCCAGCAGACGTCCGGGACTAGCGGGAGGGCCTCTCGGGGATACGCAGTATTTT
>TRBV12-3/TRBV12-4|TRBD2|.|TRBJ2-5
CASSPGTSGRVRETQYF
TGTGCCAGCAGTCCCGGGACTAGCGGGAGGGTACGGGAGACCCAGTACTTC
>TRBV27|TRBD1|many|TRBJ2-7
CASSPGQGRNYEQYF
TGTGCCAGCAGTCCCGGACAGGGTAGGAACTACGAGCAGTACTTC
>TRBV5-1|TRBD1|many|TRBJ2-7
CASSPRTGPYEQYF
TGCGCCAGCAGCCCACGGACAGGGCCCTACGAGCAGTACTTC